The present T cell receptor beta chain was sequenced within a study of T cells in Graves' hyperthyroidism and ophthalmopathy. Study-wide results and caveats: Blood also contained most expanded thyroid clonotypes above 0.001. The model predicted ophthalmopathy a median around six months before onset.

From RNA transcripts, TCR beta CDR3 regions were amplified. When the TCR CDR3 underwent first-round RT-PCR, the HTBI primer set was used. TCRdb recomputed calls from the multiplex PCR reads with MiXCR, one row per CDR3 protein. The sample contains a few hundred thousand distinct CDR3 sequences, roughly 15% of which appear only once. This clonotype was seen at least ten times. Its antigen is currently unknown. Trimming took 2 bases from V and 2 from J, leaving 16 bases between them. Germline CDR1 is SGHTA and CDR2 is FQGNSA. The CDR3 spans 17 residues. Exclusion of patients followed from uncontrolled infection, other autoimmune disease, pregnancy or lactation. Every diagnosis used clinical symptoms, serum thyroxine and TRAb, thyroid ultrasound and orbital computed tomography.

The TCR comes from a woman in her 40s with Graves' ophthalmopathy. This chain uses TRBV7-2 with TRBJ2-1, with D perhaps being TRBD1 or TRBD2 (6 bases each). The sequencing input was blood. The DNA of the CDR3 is TGTGCCAGCAGCTTATGGGGGCGGGACTCCCCCTACAATGAGCAGTTCTTC. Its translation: CASSLWGRDSPYNEQFF.